This TCR beta chain was observed in a study of regulatory T cells in long-lasting Graves disease. Time point described: persistent/refractory GD, antithyroid drugs over 5 years with positive TRAb. RNA from PBMCs was the source of the TCR library. Patients were enrolled at an endocrinology department in Xi'an, China. To make TCR beta libraries, researchers used iRepertoire HTBI primers and Arm-PCR of CDR3 regions. TCRdb re-called the multiplex PCR reads with MiXCR, one entry per CDR3 protein. The table shows fewer than 400,000 distinct CDR3 sequences, with roughly a fifth occurring only once. The CDR3 sequence is 14 residues long. J gave up 2 bases and V 4 bases, and 6 bases lay outside the gene matches. From germline, CDR1 is SGHDT and CDR2 YYEEEE. Study-level results: In persistent patients, shared public clonotypes (roughly 2,700) outnumbered those in new patients (about 890). Repertoires from persistent disease leaned toward TRBV28, TRBJ1-2 and TRBJ2-5.

This clonotype showed up just a few times. Its antigen is still unknown. The TCR comes from a female donor with Graves disease. The chain links TRBV5-6 to TRBJ2-7; 7 nucleotides align to TRBD1. Specimen: peripheral blood mononuclear cells (PBMCs), collected when the disease was refractory, from a patient treated with antithyroid drugs. CDR3 coding DNA: TGTGCCAGCAGCGCTGGGACAGCTACCTACGAGCAGTACTTC. Its protein is CASSAGTATYEQYF.